The 3 T cell receptor beta chains in this list originate from one sample, sequenced in a study of blood T cell repertoires in COVID-19. The data were produced by immunoSEQ multiplex PCR, yet TCRdb's version contains in-frame clones alone and is incomplete. The table lists 150,000 to 160,000 clones, roughly 84% of them singletons. The sample consisted of peripheral blood. These TCRs come from a woman aged 50 to 65 with acute or convalescent COVID-19.

The V gene is TRBV6-5, the J gene TRBJ2-5; TRBD1 might be the D (5 bases). The CDR3 length is 14 residues. CDR1 is MNHEY and CDR2 is SVGAGI in the germline V gene. With 6 bases removed from V and 2 bases from J, the gap between germline ends came to 13 bases. The CDR3, as DNA: TGTGCCAGCAGCGTGACACAGGTACAAGAGACCCAGTACTTC. Amino acids: CASSVTQVQETQYF.

This rearrangement joins TRBV20-1 to TRBJ2-7; tentative D call: TRBD2 (6 bases). The germline CDR1 and CDR2 sequences are DFQATT and SNEGSKA (reference sequence). The V and J ends lost 3 bases and 2 bases respectively, with 14 bases between them. The CDR3 spans 14 residues. The CDR3 sequence: CSASQRVTTYEQYF. Written as DNA, the CDR3 is TGCAGTGCTAGTCAGCGGGTAACCACCTACGAGCAGTACTTC.

This clone was detected only once. The chain couples TRBV7-9 to TRBJ1-2, with no clear D. V dropped 5 bases and J dropped 3 bases, with 10 bases sitting between them. This CDR3 is 13 amino acids long. Germline CDR1 and CDR2: SEHNR and FQNEAQ (reference sequence). CDR3 in DNA: TGTGCCAGCAGCCTGGTTGAGGACTATGGCTACACCTTC. Protein product: CASSLVEDYGYTF.